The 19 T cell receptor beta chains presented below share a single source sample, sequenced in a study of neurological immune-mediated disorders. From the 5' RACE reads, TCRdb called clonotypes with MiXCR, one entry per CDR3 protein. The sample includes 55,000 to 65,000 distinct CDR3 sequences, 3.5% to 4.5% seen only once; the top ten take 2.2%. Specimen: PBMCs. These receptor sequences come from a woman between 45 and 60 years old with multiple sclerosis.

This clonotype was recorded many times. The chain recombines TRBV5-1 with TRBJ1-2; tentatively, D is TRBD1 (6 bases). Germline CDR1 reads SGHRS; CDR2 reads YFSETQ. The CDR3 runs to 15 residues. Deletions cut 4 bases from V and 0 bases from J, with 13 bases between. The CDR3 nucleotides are TGCGCCAGCAGCGGGGGCTCCGTGGCTAACTATGGCTACACCTTC. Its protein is CASSGGSVANYGYTF.

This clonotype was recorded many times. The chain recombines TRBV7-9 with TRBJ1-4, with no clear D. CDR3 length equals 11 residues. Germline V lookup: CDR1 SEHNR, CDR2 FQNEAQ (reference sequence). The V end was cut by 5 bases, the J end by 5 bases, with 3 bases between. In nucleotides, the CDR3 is TGTGCCAGCAGCGTCAATGAAAAACTGTTTTTT. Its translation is CASSVNEKLFF.

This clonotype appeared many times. DNA for the CDR3: TGTGCCAGCAGCCCACTACCCCGCGGGGAGCTGTTTTTT. The encoded protein is CASSPLPRGELFF. The V and J genes are TRBV7-2 and TRBJ2-2; D not certain. Germline lookup yields CDR1 SGHTA and CDR2 FQGNSA. The CDR3 is made up of 13 amino acids. The V end lost 5 bases, the J end lost 7 bases, and 11 bases lay between the germline ends.

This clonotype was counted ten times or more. CDR3 sequence (DNA): TGCGCCAGCAGCCCCCGACCCTCAGAGACCCAGTACTTC. This encodes CASSPRPSETQYF. This rearrangement joins TRBV5-1 to TRBJ2-5; no reliable D call. The CDR3 has 13 residues. The ends were cut back, 4 bases at V and 4 bases at J, with 11 bases in the middle. Germline V CDR1 and CDR2: SGHRS, YFSETQ.

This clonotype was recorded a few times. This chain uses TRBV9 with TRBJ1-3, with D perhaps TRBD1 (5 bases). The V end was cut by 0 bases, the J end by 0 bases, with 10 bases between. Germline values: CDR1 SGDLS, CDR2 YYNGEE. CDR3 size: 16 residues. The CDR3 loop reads CASSVEGQYSGNTIYF. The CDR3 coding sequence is TGTGCCAGCAGCGTAGAGGGGCAGTACTCTGGAAACACCATATATTTT.

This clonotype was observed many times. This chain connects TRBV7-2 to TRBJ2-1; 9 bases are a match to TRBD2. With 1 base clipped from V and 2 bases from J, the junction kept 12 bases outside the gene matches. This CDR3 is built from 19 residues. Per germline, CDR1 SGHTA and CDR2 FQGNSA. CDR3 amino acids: CASSLGSAFSGRAYNEQFF. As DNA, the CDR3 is TGTGCCAGCAGCTTAGGGTCGGCCTTTAGCGGGAGAGCCTACAATGAGCAGTTCTTC.

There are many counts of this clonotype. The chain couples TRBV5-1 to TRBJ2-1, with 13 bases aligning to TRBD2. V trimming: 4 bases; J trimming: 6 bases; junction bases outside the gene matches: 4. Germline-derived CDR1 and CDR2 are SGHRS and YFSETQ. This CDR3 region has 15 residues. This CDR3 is CASSRTSGSPNEQFF. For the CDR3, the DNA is TGCGCCAGCAGCCGGACTAGCGGGAGTCCCAATGAGCAGTTCTTC.

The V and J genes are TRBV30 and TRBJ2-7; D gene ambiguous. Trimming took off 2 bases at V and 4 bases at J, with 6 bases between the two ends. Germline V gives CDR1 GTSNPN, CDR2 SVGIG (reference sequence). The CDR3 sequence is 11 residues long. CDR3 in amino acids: CAWSHVYEQYF. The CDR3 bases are TGTGCCTGGAGTCACGTGTACGAGCAGTACTTC. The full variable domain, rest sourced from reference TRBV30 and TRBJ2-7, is SQTIHQWPATLVQPVGSPLSLECTVEGTSNPNLYWYRQAAGRGLQLLFYSVGIGQISSEVPQNLSASRPQDRQFILSSKKLLLSDSGFYLCAWSHVYEQYFGPGTRLTVT.

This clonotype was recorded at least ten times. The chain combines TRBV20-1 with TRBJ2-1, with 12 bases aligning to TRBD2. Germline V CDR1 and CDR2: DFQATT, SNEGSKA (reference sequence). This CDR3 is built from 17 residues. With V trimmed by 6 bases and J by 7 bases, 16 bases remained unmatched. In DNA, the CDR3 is TGCAGTGCCACCTCTCGTCGACTAGCGGGAGAGAAAAATGAGCAGTTCTTC. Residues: CSATSRRLAGEKNEQFF.

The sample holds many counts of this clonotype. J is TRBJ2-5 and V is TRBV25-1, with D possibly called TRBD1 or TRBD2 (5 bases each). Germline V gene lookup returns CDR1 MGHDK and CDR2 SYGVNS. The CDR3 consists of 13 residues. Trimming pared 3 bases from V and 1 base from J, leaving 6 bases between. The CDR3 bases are TGTGCCAGCAGTGAGGGACGCCAAGAGACCCAGTACTTC. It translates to CASSEGRQETQYF.

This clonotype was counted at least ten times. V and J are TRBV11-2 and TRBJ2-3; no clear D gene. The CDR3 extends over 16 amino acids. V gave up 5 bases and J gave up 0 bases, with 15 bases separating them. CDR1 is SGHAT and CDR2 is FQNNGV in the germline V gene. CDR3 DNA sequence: TGTGCCAGCAGCCCTAGATCTGGGGAAAGCACAGATACGCAGTATTTT. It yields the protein CASSPRSGESTDTQYF. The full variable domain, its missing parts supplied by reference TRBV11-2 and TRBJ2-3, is EAGVAQSPRYKIIEKRQSVAFWCNPISGHATLYWYQQILGQGPKLLIQFQNNGVVDDSQLPKDRFSAERLKGVDSTLKIQPAKLEDSAVYLCASSPRSGESTDTQYFGPGTRLTVL.

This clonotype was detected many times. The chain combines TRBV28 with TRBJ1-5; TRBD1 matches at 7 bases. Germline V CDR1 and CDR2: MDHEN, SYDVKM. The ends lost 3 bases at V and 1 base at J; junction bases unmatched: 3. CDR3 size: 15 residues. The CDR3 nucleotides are TGTGCCAGCAGTTTCGGGACAGCGAGCAATCAGCCCCAGCATTTT. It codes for CASSFGTASNQPQHF.

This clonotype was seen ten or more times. The CDR3 coding sequence is TGTGCCAGCAGTTACCGGACAGGGGGTAATTCACCCCTCCACTTT. This gives the protein CASSYRTGGNSPLHF. The genes are TRBV6-2 or TRBV6-3 and TRBJ1-6, with 10 bases aligning to TRBD1. CDR3 length equals 15 residues. Germline CDR1 is MNHEY and CDR2 is SVGEGT. The V segment lost 2 bases and the J segment 6 bases; nucleotides outside the gene matches: 1.

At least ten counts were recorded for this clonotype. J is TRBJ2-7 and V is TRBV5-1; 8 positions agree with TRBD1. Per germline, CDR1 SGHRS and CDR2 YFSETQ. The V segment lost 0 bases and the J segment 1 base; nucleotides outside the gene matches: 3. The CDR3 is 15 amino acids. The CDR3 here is CASSLGQGYSYEQYF. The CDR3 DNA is TGCGCCAGCAGCTTGGGACAGGGGTATTCCTACGAGCAGTACTTC.

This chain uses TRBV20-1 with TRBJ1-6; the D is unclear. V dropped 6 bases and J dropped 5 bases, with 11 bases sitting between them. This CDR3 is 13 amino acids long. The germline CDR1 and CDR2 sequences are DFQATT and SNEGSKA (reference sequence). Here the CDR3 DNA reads TGCAGTGCCACGGAGGCAAATAATTCACCCCTCCACTTT. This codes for CSATEANNSPLHF.

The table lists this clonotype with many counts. CDR3 protein: CASSQVLGASGQPQHF. The CDR3 DNA follows: TGCGCCAGCAGCCAAGTCCTAGGGGCCTCTGGGCAGCCCCAGCATTTT. The chain carries TRBV4-3 and TRBJ1-5; TRBD1 is a possible D gene (5 bases). Trimming cost V 1 base and J 7 bases, with 17 bases left between them. The V gene's germline CDR1 is LGHNA and CDR2 YSLEER. There are 16 residues in the CDR3.

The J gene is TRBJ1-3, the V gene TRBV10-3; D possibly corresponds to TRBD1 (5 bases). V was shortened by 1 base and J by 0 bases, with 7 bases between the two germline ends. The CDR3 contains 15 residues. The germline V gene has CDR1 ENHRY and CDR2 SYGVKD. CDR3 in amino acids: CAISELGASGNTIYF. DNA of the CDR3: TGTGCCATCAGTGAGTTAGGGGCCTCTGGAAACACCATATATTTT.

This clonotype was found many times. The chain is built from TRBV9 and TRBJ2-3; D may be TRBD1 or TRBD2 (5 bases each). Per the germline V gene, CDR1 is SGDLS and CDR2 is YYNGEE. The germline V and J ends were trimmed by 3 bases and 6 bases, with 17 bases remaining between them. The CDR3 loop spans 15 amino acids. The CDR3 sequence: CASSAGTGSVDTQYF. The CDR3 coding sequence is TGTGCCAGCAGCGCCGGGACGGGTTCTGTGGATACGCAGTATTTT.

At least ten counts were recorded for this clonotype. In DNA, the CDR3 is TGTGCCAGCAGTGACTCAGAGGGGACTGAAGCTTTCTTT. Encoded protein: CASSDSEGTEAFF. V gene TRBV6-4 combines with J gene TRBJ1-1; perhaps TRBD1 as D (5 bases). The CDR3 has 13 residues. The V end was cut by 0 bases, the J end by 5 bases, with 7 bases between. Per the germline V gene, CDR1 is MRHNA and CDR2 is SNTAGT.